The TCR beta chain under discussion was sequenced for a study of T cell repertoires in cytomegalovirus infection. This clonotype was seen just once. TCRdb independently ran MiXCR on the reads; one entry per CDR3 protein. The sample includes hundreds of thousands of distinct CDR3 sequences, 24% of them seen just once. Trimming removed 8 bases from V and 3 bases from J, with 14 bases in between. CDR3 length: 14 residues. From germline, CDR1 is SNHLY and CDR2 FYNNEI. Source material: CD8+ T cells from PBMCs. The clonotype was recovered from a human donor in good health (CMV status not recorded). Some clones in this sample may be carry-over from other donors' samples. The J gene is TRBJ1-5, the V gene TRBV2, with D tentatively TRBD1 (6 bases). Written as DNA, the CDR3 is TGTGCCAGCCTGGGGGGGGCCAACAATCAGCCCCAGCATTTT. Translation gives CASLGGANNQPQHF.